This T cell receptor (beta chain) is drawn from a study of regulatory dendritic cells for organ transplantation. Study observations and caveats: Regulatory dendritic cells appeared to expand memory CD8+ clones less than mature ones.

To note about this clone: Its antigen is unidentified.

Naive CD45RA+ and memory CD45RO+ CD4+ or CD8+ T cells were FACS-sorted. With 5 bases removed from V and 3 bases from J, the gap between germline ends came to 6 bases. The germline V gene encodes CDR1 SEHNR and CDR2 FQNEAQ (reference sequence). The CDR3 covers 12 residues. Sequencing was performed with immunoSEQ multiplex PCR; in TCRdb, only in-frame clones are kept and a portion is missing. Of roughly 30,000 clones listed, less than 85% are singletons. The chain joins TRBV7-9 to TRBJ2-3, with D tentatively TRBD1 (5 bases). The source material was naive CD8+ T cells from blood. Subset here: CD45RA+ naive T cells. This TCR was sampled from a human donor in good health. The CDR3 is CASSPGTDTQYF. In DNA form, the CDR3 reads TGTGCCAGCAGCCCAGGGACAGATACGCAGTATTTT.